The rows below give T cell receptor beta chains drawn from one sample of a study of blood T cell repertoires in COVID-19. Here immunoSEQ multiplex PCR was the method, and the copy in TCRdb shows in-frame clones only, minus some. The sample lists 300,000 to 400,000 clones, roughly 89% occurring once. The material sequenced was peripheral blood. The receptors were sampled from a young woman who had recovered from COVID-19. Both conserved end residues are part of each CDR3. D genes are given only for firm matches. For some rows the clone size is stated as once, few or many, or as a class when expanded; others skip it.

V gene,J gene,clone size,D gene,CDR3 protein,CDR3 DNA
TRBV7-2,TRBJ1-2,NA,TRBD1,CASSSRDRGHYGYTF,TGTGCCAGCAGCTCCCGGGACAGGGGTCACTATGGCTACACCTTC
TRBV7-8,TRBJ2-1,NA,TRBD1,CASSLRGGTYNEQFF,TGTGCCAGCAGCTTGAGAGGGGGCACCTACAATGAGCAGTTCTTC
TRBV2,TRBJ2-1,NA,TRBD2,CASTSGSDEQFF,TGTGCCAGCACTAGCGGGAGTGATGAGCAGTTCTTC
TRBV11-2,TRBJ1-5,NA,TRBD1,CASSLRQGSNQPQHF,TGTGCCAGCAGCTTAAGACAGGGTAGCAATCAGCCCCAGCATTTT
TRBV18,TRBJ1-3,NA,NA,CASSPSSGNTIYF,TGTGCCAGCTCTCCGTCCTCTGGAAACACCATATATTTT
TRBV4-3,TRBJ2-1,NA,NA,CASSLRGNEQFF,TGCGCCAGCAGCCTTAGGGGGAATGAGCAGTTCTTC
TRBV9,TRBJ1-3,NA,NA,CASSGGLIGNTIYF,TGTGCCAGCAGCGGAGGTTTAATAGGAAACACCATATATTTT
TRBV27,TRBJ1-6,once,TRBD1,CASSLGWDRGYNSPLHF,TGTGCCAGCAGTTTGGGGTGGGACAGGGGATACAATTCACCCCTCCACTTT
TRBV7-9,TRBJ2-1,NA,TRBD2,CASSLPTSGVSYNEQFF,TGTGCCAGCAGCTTACCCACTAGCGGGGTTTCCTACAATGAGCAGTTCTTC
TRBV15,TRBJ1-4,NA,NA,CATSRDRSTNEKLFF,TGTGCCACCAGCAGAGACAGGTCAACTAATGAAAAACTGTTTTTT
TRBV19,TRBJ1-2,NA,NA,CASSIDQVGTRNYGYTF,TGTGCCAGTAGTATAGATCAAGTGGGGACACGAAACTATGGCTACACCTTC